This TCR beta chain appears in the sequencing data of a study of cytomegalovirus exposure and HLA in healthy donors. The CDR3 spans 14 residues. Per germline, CDR1 MNHNS and CDR2 SASEGT. Trimming shortened V by 7 bases and J by 0 bases, and 9 bases separated the two germline ends. A word on this clone: Its antigen remains unknown.

The study's findings and limits: Specific recognition of CMV antigens was confirmed in vitro for a few chains (all CMV-associated). The study recorded 160 or so TCR beta chains that were cytomegalovirus-associated. Later, TCR association rates were found to vary by HLA locus, highest for DRB1 and lowest for HLA-C.

The PCR contained 60 Vbeta and 13 Jbeta primers. Data came from immunoSEQ multiplex PCR; TCRdb stores just in-frame clones and leaves some out. The table has 60,000 to 85,000 clones, 78% seen once. The chain uses TRBV6-1 and TRBJ1-4; D remains unclear. This TCR derives from a man aged 40-50 years in good health and CMV-seronegative. Material: PBMCs. Here the CDR3 reads CASKAGATNEKLFF. The DNA of the CDR3 is TGTGCCAGCAAAGCCGGTGCAACTAATGAAAAACTGTTTTTT.